Listed below are T cell receptor beta chains from one sample, sequenced in a study of HIV-infected patients and healthy controls. In TCRdb, the 5' RACE reads were re-called with MiXCR into one record per CDR3 protein. The profile shows about 64,000 distinct CDR3 sequences, about 19% of them singletons. The sequencing sample was made of CD4+ T cells from blood. The receptors were sampled from a human donor in good health. CDR3s include the opening cysteine and the closing phenylalanine or tryptophan. Fields, in order: clone size, D gene, J gene, V gene, CDR3 protein, CDR3 DNA. The D gene is left open where the match is weak. Only part of the rows carry a size: once, few, many, or a class if the clone is expanded.

many	-	TRBJ2-5	TRBV7-9	CASSLGRGRRLETQYF	TGTGCCAGCAGCTTAGGTCGGGGCCGGAGGTTAGAGACCCAGTACTTC
-	-	TRBJ2-1	TRBV19	CASSPLGGEQFF	TGTGCCAGTAGTCCTTTAGGGGGTGAGCAGTTCTTC
few	-	TRBJ1-1	TRBV29-1	CSARRSLGNTEAFF	TGCAGCGCCAGGAGGTCTTTGGGGAACACTGAAGCTTTCTTT
few	-	TRBJ2-4	TRBV20-1	CSARASDRNIQYF	TGCAGTGCTAGAGCTTCGGACCGAAACATTCAGTACTTC
-	TRBD2	TRBJ2-7	TRBV19	CASSTRTSVTYEQYF	TGTGCCAGTAGTACCCGGACTAGCGTCACCTACGAGCAGTACTTC
many	-	TRBJ2-5	TRBV9	CASSRSEETQYF	TGTGCCAGCAGCCGAAGCGAGGAGACCCAGTACTTC
many	TRBD1	TRBJ1-5	TRBV6-1	CASSDVQGSNQPQHF	TGTGCCAGCAGTGATGTACAGGGGAGCAATCAGCCCCAGCATTTT
many	-	TRBJ2-1	TRBV12-3/TRBV12-4	CASSTWTPYNEQFF	TGTGCCAGCAGTACCTGGACCCCCTACAATGAGCAGTTCTTC
-	-	TRBJ1-4	TRBV30	CAWSPPIRGTNEKLFF	TGTGCCTGGAGTCCCCCGATTAGGGGGACTAATGAAAAACTGTTTTTT
many	TRBD1	TRBJ2-7	TRBV6-6	CASSDRGQEQYF	TGTGCCAGCAGTGACAGGGGGCAAGAGCAGTACTTC
-	-	TRBJ2-1	TRBV7-2	CASRPLSIENEQFF	TGTGCCAGCAGGCCGTTGTCTATCGAGAATGAGCAGTTCTTC
many	TRBD1	TRBJ1-3	TRBV12-3/TRBV12-4	CASSLVGQGRNTIYF	TGTGCCAGCAGTTTAGTCGGACAGGGACGAAACACCATATATTTT
-	-	TRBJ1-3	TRBV20-1	CSARDRSDSSGNTIYF	TGCAGTGCTAGAGATCGAAGCGATAGCTCTGGAAACACCATATATTTT
-	-	TRBJ1-5	TRBV20-1	CSARSGGNQPQHF	TGCAGTGCTAGATCCGGTGGGAATCAGCCCCAGCATTTT
few	-	TRBJ2-7	TRBV6-2/TRBV6-3	CASSKGVEAYEQYF	TGTGCCAGCAGTAAAGGGGTCGAAGCCTACGAGCAGTACTTC
few	TRBD1	TRBJ2-5	TRBV12-3/TRBV12-4	CASSHRQGGETQYF	TGTGCCAGCAGCCATCGACAGGGTGGGGAGACCCAGTACTTC
many	-	TRBJ1-5	TRBV12-3/TRBV12-4	CASSRRTVTLGPQHF	TGTGCCAGCAGTCGCAGGACAGTAACCCTGGGGCCCCAGCATTTT
-	-	TRBJ2-3	TRBV21-1	CASGRVGTRLTFGTDTQYF	TGTGCCAGCGGCCGAGTCGGGACTAGGCTAACGTTCGGCACAGATACGCAGTATTTT
few	-	TRBJ2-3	TRBV7-2	CASSLAGQSTDTQYF	TGTGCCAGCAGCTTAGCGGGGCAGAGCACAGATACGCAGTATTTT
many	-	TRBJ2-3	TRBV9	CASSVGLVGTDTQYF	TGTGCCAGCAGCGTAGGCCTAGTGGGAACAGATACGCAGTATTTT
-	TRBD1	TRBJ2-1	TRBV24-1	CATSIAGTGVQFF	TGTGCCACCAGTATCGCCGGGACAGGGGTGCAGTTCTTC
-	-	TRBJ2-5	TRBV11-3	CASSQGTRQETQYF	TGTGCCAGCAGCCAGGGGACTCGACAAGAGACCCAGTACTTC
few	TRBD2	TRBJ2-4	TRBV5-5	CASSLLASGITKNIQYF	TGTGCCAGCAGCTTGCTTGCTAGCGGGATTACCAAAAACATTCAGTACTTC
-	-	TRBJ2-7	TRBV19	CASSMGDGEQYF	TGTGCCAGTAGTATGGGGGATGGCGAGCAGTACTTC
-	-	TRBJ1-2	TRBV2	CASTRVGLGTF	-
many	-	TRBJ2-7	TRBV3-1	CASSPSIGVRSEQYF	TGTGCCAGCAGCCCCTCGATCGGGGTCAGGAGCGAGCAGTACTTC
many	-	TRBJ1-2	TRBV28	CASSLVQGYGYTF	TGTGCCAGCAGTTTGGTTCAGGGATATGGCTACACCTTC
few	TRBD1	TRBJ2-1	TRBV12-3/TRBV12-4	CASSHGQGYPIAF	TGTGCCAGCAGCCATGGACAGGGCTACCCTATAGCCTTC
many	-	TRBJ2-7	TRBV4-1	CASSQDWRGFYEQYF	TGCGCCAGCAGCCAAGACTGGAGGGGCTTCTACGAGCAGTACTTC
-	-	TRBJ2-4	TRBV11-3	CAVGGLAKNIQYF	TGTGCCGTCGGGGGACTAGCCAAAAACATTCAGTACTTC
-	TRBD1	TRBJ2-2	TRBV19	CASSQGARTGELFF	TGTGCCAGTAGCCAGGGGGCGAGGACCGGGGAGCTGTTTTTT
few	-	TRBJ2-5	TRBV2	CASSDWEETQYF	TGTGCCAGCAGTGACTGGGAAGAGACCCAGTACTTC
few	TRBD1	TRBJ1-1	TRBV6-5	CASSYLTWTGNTEAFF	TGTGCCAGCAGTTACTTAACCTGGACAGGTAACACTGAAGCTTTCTTT
few	-	TRBJ2-1	TRBV6-5	CASLPDPGGDEQFF	TGTGCCAGCCTCCCAGACCCGGGGGGCGATGAGCAGTTCTTC
-	-	TRBJ1-4	TRBV20-1	CSARDRGPSRLFF	TGCAGTGCTAGAGATCGGGGCCCCAGTAGACTGTTTTTT
-	TRBD2	TRBJ2-3	TRBV12-3/TRBV12-4	CASRIRLALSTDTQYF	TGTGCCAGCAGAATTCGACTAGCGCTTAGCACAGATACGCAGTATTTT
-	TRBD2	TRBJ2-3	TRBV4-3	CASSQELAGPSTDTQYF	TGCGCCAGCAGCCAAGAACTAGCGGGCCCTAGCACAGATACGCAGTATTTT
few	TRBD2	TRBJ2-5	TRBV28	CASTPGLAGAGETQYF	TGTGCCAGCACTCCGGGACTAGCGGGAGCGGGCGAGACCCAGTACTTC
few	TRBD2	TRBJ2-1	TRBV11-2	CASSFTSGMNEQFF	TGTGCCAGCAGCTTCACTAGCGGGATGAATGAGCAGTTCTTC
-	-	TRBJ1-2	TRBV29-1	CSVAHGQPSGYTF	TGCAGCGTGGCGCACGGACAGCCTAGCGGCTACACCTTC
-	-	TRBJ1-3	TRBV6-5	CASSSTGALSGNTIYF	TGTGCCAGCAGTTCTACCGGGGCTCTCTCTGGAAACACCATATATTTT
few	-	TRBJ2-7	TRBV20-1	CSARDTGTEGEQYF	TGCAGTGCTAGAGATACGGGGACCGAAGGGGAGCAGTACTTC
-	TRBD1	TRBJ1-1	TRBV19	CASSIRTGALNTEAFF	TGTGCCAGTAGTATCCGGACAGGAGCCCTAAACACTGAAGCTTTCTTT
-	TRBD1	TRBJ1-1	TRBV27	CASRRGQKNTEAFF	TGTGCCAGCAGAAGGGGGCAAAAGAACACTGAAGCTTTCTTT
-	-	TRBJ1-6	TRBV20-1	CSARRDRNSPLHF	TGCAGTGCTAGACGCGACAGAAATTCACCCCTCCACTTT
few	-	TRBJ1-1	TRBV7-3	CASSLGHNAEAFF	TGTGCCAGCAGCTTAGGGCATAACGCTGAAGCTTTCTTT
-	-	TRBJ2-5	TRBV2	CASSAWTAQETQYF	TGTGCCAGCAGTGCTTGGACAGCTCAAGAGACCCAGTACTTC
-	-	TRBJ1-6	TRBV7-2	CASSTSYNSPLHF	TGTGCCAGCAGCACCTCCTATAATTCACCCCTCCACTTT
-	TRBD1	TRBJ1-2	TRBV6-1	CASSETGGRNYGYTF	TGTGCCAGCTCTGAGACAGGGGGCCGAAACTATGGCTACACCTTC
-	-	TRBJ2-7	TRBV6-2/TRBV6-3	CASSLTGLSYEQYF	TGTGCCAGCAGTCTCACAGGGTTGTCTTACGAGCAGTACTTC
-	-	TRBJ2-7	TRBV18	CASSPPGTRRYEQYF	TGTGCCAGCTCACCACCCGGGACTCGCCGCTACGAGCAGTACTTC
many	-	TRBJ1-1	TRBV7-9	CASSFIMGARPEAFF	TGTGCCAGCAGCTTTATAATGGGGGCGAGACCTGAAGCTTTCTTT
-	TRBD1	TRBJ1-1	TRBV19	CASSIQGDRGTEAFF	TGTGCCAGTAGTATTCAGGGGGATCGAGGCACTGAAGCTTTCTTT
many	TRBD1	TRBJ2-2	TRBV12-3/TRBV12-4	CASSVQGAGTGELFF	TGTGCCAGCAGTGTACAGGGGGCTGGGACCGGGGAGCTGTTTTTT
medium-sized	TRBD1	TRBJ1-5	TRBV20-1	CSAGGTGGGNQPQHF	TGCAGTGCTGGGGGGACAGGGGGAGGCAATCAGCCCCAGCATTTT
-	TRBD2	TRBJ2-1	TRBV6-6	CASKSAGGSDFSF	TGTGCCAGCAAGTCAGCGGGGGGTTCTGATTTCTCGTTC
few	-	TRBJ2-7	TRBV2	CASSAQGVEYEQYF	TGTGCCAGCAGTGCGCAAGGGGTTGAGTACGAGCAGTACTTC
many	-	TRBJ2-1	TRBV25-1	CASSGTYNEQFF	TGTGCCAGCAGTGGTACCTACAATGAGCAGTTCTTC
many	-	TRBJ2-1	TRBV12-2	CASRPTRRGYNEQFF	TGTGCAAGTCGACCAACCAGGCGGGGTTACAATGAGCAGTTCTTC